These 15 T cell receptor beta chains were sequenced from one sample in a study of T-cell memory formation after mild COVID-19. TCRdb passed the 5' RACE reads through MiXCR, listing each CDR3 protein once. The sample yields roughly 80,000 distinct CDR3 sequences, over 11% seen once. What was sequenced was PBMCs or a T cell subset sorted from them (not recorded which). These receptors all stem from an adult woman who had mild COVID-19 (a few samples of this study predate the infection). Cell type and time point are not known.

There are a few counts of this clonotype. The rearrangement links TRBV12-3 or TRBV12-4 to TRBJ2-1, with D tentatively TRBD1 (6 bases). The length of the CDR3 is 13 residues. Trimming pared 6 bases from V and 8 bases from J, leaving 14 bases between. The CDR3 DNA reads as TGTGCCAGCAGCGAGACAGGTGGCGATGAGCAGTTCTTC. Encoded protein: CASSETGGDEQFF.

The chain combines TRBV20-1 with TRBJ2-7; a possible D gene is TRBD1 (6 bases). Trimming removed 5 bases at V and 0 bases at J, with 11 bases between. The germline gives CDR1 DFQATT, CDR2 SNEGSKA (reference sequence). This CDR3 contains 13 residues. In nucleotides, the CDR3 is TGCAGTGCTCAAGGACAGAACTCCTACGAGCAGTACTTC. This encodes CSAQGQNSYEQYF.

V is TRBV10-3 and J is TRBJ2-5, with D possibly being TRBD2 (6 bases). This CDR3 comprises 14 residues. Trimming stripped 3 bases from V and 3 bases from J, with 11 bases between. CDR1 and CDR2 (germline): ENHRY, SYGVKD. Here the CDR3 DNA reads TGTGCCATCAGTGAAGGCGGGACTGAAGAGACCCAGTACTTC. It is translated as CAISEGGTEETQYF.

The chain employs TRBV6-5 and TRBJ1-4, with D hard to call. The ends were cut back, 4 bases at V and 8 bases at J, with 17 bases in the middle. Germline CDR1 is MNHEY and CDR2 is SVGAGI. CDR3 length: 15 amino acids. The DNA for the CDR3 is TGTGCCAGCAGTTCCTTAGTGGGTGTAATCGAAAAACTGTTTTTT. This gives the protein CASSSLVGVIEKLFF.

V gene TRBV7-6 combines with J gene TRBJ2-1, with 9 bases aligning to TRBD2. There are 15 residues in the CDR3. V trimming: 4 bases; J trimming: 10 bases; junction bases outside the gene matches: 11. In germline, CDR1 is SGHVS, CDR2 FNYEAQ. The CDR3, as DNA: TGTGCCAGCAGCTCGTTCAGGACTAGCGTTAGAGAGCAGTTCTTC. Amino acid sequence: CASSSFRTSVREQFF.

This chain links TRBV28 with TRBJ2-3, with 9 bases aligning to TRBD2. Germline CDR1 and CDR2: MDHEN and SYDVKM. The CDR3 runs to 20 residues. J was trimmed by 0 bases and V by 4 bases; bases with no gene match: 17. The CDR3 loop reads CASSYLPGLAGYSSTDTQYF. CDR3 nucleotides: TGTGCCAGCAGTTACCTACCGGGGCTAGCGGGGTACTCTAGCACAGATACGCAGTATTTT.

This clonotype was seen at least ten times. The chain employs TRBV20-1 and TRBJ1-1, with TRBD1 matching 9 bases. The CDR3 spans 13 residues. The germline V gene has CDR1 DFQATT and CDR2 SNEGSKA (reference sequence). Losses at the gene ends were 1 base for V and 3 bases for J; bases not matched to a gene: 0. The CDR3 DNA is TGCAGTGCTAGAGGGACAGGGGACACTGAAGCTTTCTTT. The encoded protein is CSARGTGDTEAFF.

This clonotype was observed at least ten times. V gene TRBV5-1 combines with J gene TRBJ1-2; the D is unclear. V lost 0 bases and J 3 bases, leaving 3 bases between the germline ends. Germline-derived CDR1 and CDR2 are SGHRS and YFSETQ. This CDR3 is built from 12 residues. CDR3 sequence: CASSLGDYGYTF. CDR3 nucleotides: TGCGCCAGCAGCTTGGGTGACTATGGCTACACCTTC.

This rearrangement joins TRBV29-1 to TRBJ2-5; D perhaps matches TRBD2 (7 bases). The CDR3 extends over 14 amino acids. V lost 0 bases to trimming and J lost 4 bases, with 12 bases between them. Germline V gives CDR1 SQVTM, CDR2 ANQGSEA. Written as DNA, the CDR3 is TGCAGCGTTGAAGATTGGGGGGGCGCAGAGACCCAGTACTTC. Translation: CSVEDWGGAETQYF.

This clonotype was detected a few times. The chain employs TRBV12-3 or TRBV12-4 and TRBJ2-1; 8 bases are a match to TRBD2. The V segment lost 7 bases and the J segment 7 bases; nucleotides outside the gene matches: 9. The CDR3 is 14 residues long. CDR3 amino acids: CASTLGLAGNEQFF. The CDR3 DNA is TGTGCCAGCACCCTCGGGCTAGCGGGTAATGAGCAGTTCTTC.

The chain's CDR3 is CSVEVVAGSYEQYF. For the CDR3, the DNA is TGCAGCGTTGAAGTAGTAGCGGGATCCTACGAGCAGTACTTC. The V and J genes are TRBV29-1 and TRBJ2-7, with 8 nucleotides matching TRBD2. The CDR3 length is 14 residues. The germline V gene encodes CDR1 SQVTM and CDR2 ANQGSEA. The J segment lost 1 base and the V segment lost 1 base, leaving 3 bases of the junction unmatched.

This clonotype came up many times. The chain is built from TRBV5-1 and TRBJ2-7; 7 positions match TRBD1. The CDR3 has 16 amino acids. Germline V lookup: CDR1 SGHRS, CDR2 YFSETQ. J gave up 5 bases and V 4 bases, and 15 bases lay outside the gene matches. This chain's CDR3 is CASSLTRTTGIDEQYF. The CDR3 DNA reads TGCGCCAGCAGCCTCACTCGCACGACAGGGATAGACGAGCAGTACTTC.

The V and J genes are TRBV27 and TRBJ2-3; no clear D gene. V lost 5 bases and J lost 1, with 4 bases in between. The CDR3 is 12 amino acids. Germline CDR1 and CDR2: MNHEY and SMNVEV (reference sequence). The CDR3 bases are TGTGCCAGCAGTCCACGCACAGATACGCAGTATTTT. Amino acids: CASSPRTDTQYF.

CDR3 coding DNA: TGTGCCAGCAGCGATTCGGGACAGGGTGGCTACGAGCAGTACTTC. This translates into CASSDSGQGGYEQYF. The chain employs TRBV7-6 and TRBJ2-7; 9 nucleotides line up with TRBD1. CDR1 and CDR2 from the germline V gene are SGHVS and FNYEAQ. CDR3 length equals 15 residues. V gave up 5 bases and J gave up 3 bases; unmatched junction bases: 8.

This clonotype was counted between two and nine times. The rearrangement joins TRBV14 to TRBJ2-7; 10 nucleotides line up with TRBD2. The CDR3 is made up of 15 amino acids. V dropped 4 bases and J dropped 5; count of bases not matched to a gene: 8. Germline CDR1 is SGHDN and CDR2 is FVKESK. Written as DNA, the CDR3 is TGTGCCAGCAGCCCAGTTAGCGGGAGGCTCGACGAGCAGTACTTC. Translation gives CASSPVSGRLDEQYF.